This T cell receptor (beta chain) appears in the sequencing data of a study of CD8+CD57+ T cells in acquired aplastic anemia. About the study: An average of 3.2 ug of DNA was obtained from sorted CD4+ and CD8+ cells.

Sequenced patients had shown CD8+CD57+ cell expansion by flow cytometry. This clonotype was seen repeatedly, ten times or more. The ends were cut back, 2 bases at V and 11 bases at J, with 10 bases in the middle. The CDR3 loop spans 12 amino acids. Per germline, CDR1 SGHTA and CDR2 FQGNSA. For CDR3 and TCR beta VDJ profiling, genomic DNA was the template used. TCRdb re-analysed the reads in MiXCR, keeping a single row per CDR3 protein. Counted here are some 170,000 distinct CDR3 sequences, around 48% occurring once; the ten biggest clones make up approximately 1%. The chain links TRBV7-2 to TRBJ1-3; weak D call: TRBD1 (5 bases). Sequenced: sorted CD4+, CD8+, or CD8+CD57+ T cells (not recorded which) from PBMCs. The sequence came from a human donor with aplastic anemia. CDR3 DNA sequence: TGTGCCAGCAGCTTATACGGGGGTGCCATATATTTT. Amino acids: CASSLYGGAIYF.